The 23 T cell receptor beta chains given below trace back to one sample, sequenced in a study of blood T cell repertoires in COVID-19. Assay: immunoSEQ multiplex PCR; the TCRdb copy retains only in-frame clones and omits some. There are about 200,000 clones in the sample; roughly nine tenths occur only once, and around 9.6% lies in the top ten. Sequenced material: peripheral blood. The receptor set was obtained from a woman aged 50 to 65 with COVID-19, enrolled during active disease.

The rearrangement links TRBV6-2 or TRBV6-3 to TRBJ2-7; 13 bases line up with TRBD2. The CDR3 loop spans 16 amino acids. In germline, CDR1 is MNHEY, CDR2 SVGEGT. J lost 2 bases, V lost 4 bases, and 5 bases had no gene match. CDR3: CASSSIGLAGAYEQYF. DNA for the CDR3: TGTGCCAGCAGTTCCATTGGACTAGCGGGGGCCTACGAGCAGTACTTC.

This chain connects TRBV6-5 to TRBJ2-7; maybe TRBD2 (5 bases). Germline CDR1 is MNHEY and CDR2 is SVGAGI. The CDR3 has 13 residues. Trimming shortened V by 6 bases and J by 7 bases, and 16 bases separated the two germline ends. The CDR3 is CASSPGLVGEQYF. Written as DNA, the CDR3 is TGTGCCAGCAGCCCGGGGTTAGTGGGGGAGCAGTACTTC.

This clone has just a few counts. V and J are TRBV12-3 or TRBV12-4 and TRBJ1-1; 8 bases align to TRBD1. J gave up 4 bases and V 6 bases, and 4 bases lay outside the gene matches. The CDR3 spans 13 residues. The CDR3 DNA is TGTGCCAGCAGCTCGACAGGGGCCACTGAAGCTTTCTTT. Protein: CASSSTGATEAFF.

The rearrangement uses TRBV2 and TRBJ1-3; possibly TRBD1 for D (5 bases). Germline assignment: CDR1 SNHLY and CDR2 FYNNEI. The V end lost 8 bases, the J end lost 0 bases, and 14 bases lay between the germline ends. The CDR3 spans 15 residues. CDR3 sequence reads: CASAGDSYSGNTIYF. Written as DNA, the CDR3 is TGTGCCAGCGCCGGCGACAGCTACTCTGGAAACACCATATATTTT.

V is TRBV5-6 and J is TRBJ1-4; 7 bases match TRBD1. This CDR3 is built from 15 residues. V shed 4 bases, J shed 2 bases, and the junction held 5 bases outside the gene matches. Germline V gene lookup returns CDR1 SGHDT and CDR2 YYEEEE. The CDR3: CASSRGTETNEKLFF. DNA of the CDR3: TGTGCCAGCAGCCGAGGGACAGAGACTAATGAAAAACTGTTTTTT.

This chain links TRBV19 with TRBJ1-5, with 7 positions matching TRBD1. This CDR3 has 16 residues. Germline lookup yields CDR1 LNHDA and CDR2 SQIVND (reference sequence). Unmatched junction bases numbered 9, after V lost 7 bases and J lost 0 bases. The CDR3 region has the DNA TGTGCCAGTAATAGGGGACAGTCTAATAGCAATCAGCCCCAGCATTTT. This codes for CASNRGQSNSNQPQHF.

The rearrangement joins TRBV2 to TRBJ1-4; the D gene is possibly TRBD1 (5 bases). This CDR3 is 15 amino acids long. The germline CDR1 and CDR2 sequences are SNHLY and FYNNEI. V lost 5 bases and J lost 5, with 15 bases in between. The CDR3 region is CASSPSGRFNEKLFF. The DNA for the CDR3 is TGTGCCAGCAGTCCGTCAGGGAGGTTCAATGAAAAACTGTTTTTT.

This clone occurred once. The V and J genes are TRBV20-1 and TRBJ2-5, with a possible D match to TRBD2 (6 bases). The CDR3 consists of 10 residues. Trimming took 7 bases from V and 5 from J, leaving 8 bases between them. CDR1 is DFQATT and CDR2 is SNEGSKA in the germline V gene (reference sequence). The CDR3: CSGGEETQYF. DNA for the CDR3: TGCAGTGGGGGGGAGGAGACCCAGTACTTC.

The chain employs TRBV5-3 and TRBJ1-5; no definite D call. TRBV5-3 is sorted into the ORF group, with uncertain function. CDR3 length equals 14 residues. With 3 bases removed from V and 3 bases from J, the gap between germline ends came to 10 bases. DNA for the CDR3: TGTGCCAGAAGCTCCTTACGGTCCAATCAGCCCCAGCATTTT. Protein sequence: CARSSLRSNQPQHF.

This clone was counted once. V is TRBV6-1 and J is TRBJ2-7; D is uncertain. The CDR3 contains 14 residues. Germline assignment: CDR1 MNHNS and CDR2 SASEGT. Trimming removed 0 bases at V and 1 base at J, with 7 bases between. In DNA form, the CDR3 reads TGTGCCAGCAGTGAAGCGCGGCAGTCCTACGAGCAGTACGTC. Translating it yields CASSEARQSYEQYV.

The chain recombines TRBV5-4 with TRBJ2-2; 14 bases match TRBD2. CDR3 length: 20 amino acids. The germline V gene encodes CDR1 SGHNT and CDR2 YYREEE (reference sequence). V dropped 3 bases and J dropped 0; count of bases not matched to a gene: 10. In nucleotides, the CDR3 is TGTGCCAGCAGCTCCCTGGCGGGACTAGCGGGGGCCTCGAACACCGGGGAGCTGTTTTTT. Protein product: CASSSLAGLAGASNTGELFF.

This chain joins TRBV27 and TRBJ1-1; TRBD1 matches 7 bases. The germline V gene has CDR1 MNHEY and CDR2 SMNVEV (reference sequence). Trimming removed 5 bases from V and 1 base from J; junction bases left unmatched: 10. This CDR3 comprises 16 residues. The CDR3 loop is CASSPRQGHWNTEAFF. CDR3 nucleotides: TGTGCCAGCAGTCCAAGACAGGGCCATTGGAACACTGAAGCTTTCTTT.

Note on this clone: The sample holds other DNA sequences that translate to the same CDR3. J is TRBJ2-1 and V is TRBV6-5; tentatively, D is TRBD2 (7 bases). Trimming took 0 bases from V and 2 from J, leaving 11 bases between them. Germline V gene lookup returns CDR1 MNHEY and CDR2 SVGAGI. This CDR3 is built from 16 residues. The CDR3 sequence is CASSYSRGGAYNEQFF. The CDR3 DNA sequence: TGTGCCAGCAGTTACTCGAGGGGGGGGGCCTACAATGAGCAGTTCTTC.

This clone was observed a single time. The chain couples TRBV28 to TRBJ2-7; D uncertain. The germline V gene encodes CDR1 MDHEN and CDR2 SYDVKM. CDR3 length equals 12 residues. V was cut by 4 bases and J by 6 bases, with 10 bases left in between. The chain's CDR3 is CASSSQEGEQYF. The CDR3 DNA is TGTGCCAGCAGTTCCCAGGAAGGCGAGCAGTACTTC.

The genes are TRBV24-1 and TRBJ1-5; 7 nucleotides agree with TRBD1. CDR1 and CDR2 from the germline V gene are KGHDR and SFDVKD. CDR3 length equals 14 residues. The trim removed 3 bases at V and 7 bases at J, leaving 5 bases unmatched. The CDR3 spells CATSDRTGLQPQHF. The DNA for the CDR3 is TGTGCCACCAGTGATCGGACAGGTCTCCAGCCCCAGCATTTT.

The rearrangement links TRBV6-5 to TRBJ2-2, with D possibly matching TRBD2 (6 bases). This CDR3 comprises 11 residues. Germline V gene sequence: CDR1 MNHEY, CDR2 SVGAGI. V was trimmed by 6 bases and J by 7 bases, leaving 6 bases between them. CDR3 sequence: CASRGGGELFF. The CDR3 nucleotides read TGTGCCAGCAGGGGGGGCGGGGAGCTGTTTTTT.

This clone was picked up one time. The chain has TRBV24-1 and TRBJ2-3, with TRBD2 matching 7 bases. V was pared by 3 bases and J by 5 bases, with 7 bases of the junction left unmatched. The germline CDR1 and CDR2 sequences are KGHDR and SFDVKD. This CDR3 has 15 amino acids. CDR3 amino acids: CATSDGRGVEDTQYF. As DNA, the CDR3 is TGTGCCACCAGTGATGGGAGGGGAGTAGAAGATACGCAGTATTTT.

This clone has a single count. This chain joins TRBV3-1 (or the pseudogene TRBV3-2) and TRBJ2-2; D might be TRBD1 (6 bases). V shed 3 bases and J shed 0 bases, with 11 bases lying between them. Germline CDR1 is LGHDT and CDR2 is YNNKEL (reference sequence). This CDR3 comprises 16 residues. The DNA for the CDR3 is TGTGCCAGCAGCCACCGAAGACAGGCGAACACCGGGGAGCTGTTTTTT. This codes for CASSHRRQANTGELFF.

This clone came up once. This rearrangement joins TRBV2 to TRBJ1-2; the D gene is possibly TRBD1 (5 bases). Trimming shortened V by 6 bases and J by 6 bases, and 20 bases separated the two germline ends. The germline CDR1 and CDR2 sequences are SNHLY and FYNNEI. CDR3 length: 15 amino acids. The CDR3 nucleotides read TGTGCCAGCAGCTCTAGGTGGGCAGGGCGTAATGGCTACACCTTC. It is translated as CASSSRWAGRNGYTF.

This rearrangement joins TRBV15 to TRBJ2-1; 9 bases align to TRBD1. The CDR3 runs to 14 residues. After removal of 2 bases from V and 8 bases from J, the junction contained 4 bases not matched to a gene. Germline V CDR1 and CDR2: LNHNV, YYDKDF (reference sequence). CDR3 coding DNA: TGTGCCACCAGCAGACGGGACAGGGCCCATGAGCAGTTCTTC. It yields the protein CATSRRDRAHEQFF. The full variable domain, in which reference TRBV15 and TRBJ2-1 provide the parts outside the CDR3, is DAMVIQNPRYQVTQFGKPVTLSCSQTLNHNVMYWYQQKSSQAPKLLFHYYDKDFNNEADTPDNFQSRRPNTSFCFLDIRSPGLGDTAMYLCATSRRDRAHEQFFGPGTRLTVL.

This clone was counted once. The chain couples TRBV2 to TRBJ2-2; possible D gene TRBD2, 6 bases. Between the trimmed V and J ends, which lost 5 bases and 1 base, there was a span of 8 bases. CDR1 and CDR2 (germline): SNHLY, FYNNEI. The CDR3 is made up of 14 amino acids. Here the CDR3 DNA reads TGTGCCAGCAGTAGGGACTTGAACACCGGGGAGCTGTTTTTT. Translating gives CASSRDLNTGELFF.

The V call is TRBV24-1, the J call TRBJ2-3; 8 nucleotides agree with TRBD1. In germline, CDR1 is KGHDR, CDR2 SFDVKD. The CDR3 is 16 residues long. The junction had 4 bases not matched to a gene; V was cut back by 2 bases and J by 1 base. CDR3 in amino acids: CATSDYRDRRTDTQYF. DNA of the CDR3: TGTGCCACCAGTGATTACCGGGACAGGCGCACAGATACGCAGTATTTT.

V is TRBV7-9 and J is TRBJ2-7, with D perhaps matching TRBD1 (5 bases). The ends were cut back, 3 bases at V and 2 bases at J, with 14 bases in the middle. Germline V CDR1 and CDR2: SEHNR, FQNEAQ (reference sequence). The CDR3 extends over 15 amino acids. The CDR3 nucleotides are TGTGCCAGCAGCTTGGGTTTAGTGGGGCCCTACGAGCAGTACTTC. It yields the protein CASSLGLVGPYEQYF.